The 16 T cell receptor beta chains reported below all come from one sample, sequenced in a study of blood T cell repertoires in COVID-19. Repertoires were generated with immunoSEQ multiplex PCR, while TCRdb's copy carries only in-frame clones and drops some. This repertoire shows about 180,000 clones, about 86% found once; its top ten account for roughly 2.9%. Input material: peripheral blood. The receptors were sampled from a woman in her twenties or thirties with active or convalescent COVID-19.

This chain joins TRBV7-6 and TRBJ2-2, with a weak D call TRBD1 (6 bases). Germline V gene sequence: CDR1 SGHVS, CDR2 FNYEAQ. The V end lost 7 bases, the J end lost 3 bases, and 12 bases lay between the germline ends. The length of the CDR3 is 14 residues. The CDR3 DNA follows: TGTGCCAGCACAGAACAGGGACACACCGGGGAGCTGTTTTTT. It translates to CASTEQGHTGELFF.

This chain connects TRBV5-4 to TRBJ2-5; 8 positions match TRBD2. V was clipped by 1 base and J by 3 bases; unmatched bases: 5. The germline V gene has CDR1 SGHNT and CDR2 YYREEE (reference sequence). The CDR3 loop spans 15 amino acids. CDR3 loop: CASSLPGGMKETQYF. The CDR3 nucleotides read TGTGCCAGCAGCTTGCCGGGAGGGATGAAAGAGACCCAGTACTTC.

The DNA of the CDR3 is TGTGCCAGCAGTGATGACACTAGCGGATCCTACAATGAGCAGTTCTTC. It yields the protein CASSDDTSGSYNEQFF. V gene TRBV25-1 combines with J gene TRBJ2-1, with 8 bases matching TRBD2. This CDR3 is 16 amino acids long. Germline V gene lookup returns CDR1 MGHDK and CDR2 SYGVNS. With V trimmed by 3 bases and J by 1 base, 5 bases remained unmatched.

The genes are TRBV6-5 and TRBJ2-2; TRBD2 might be the D (5 bases). Germline V gives CDR1 MNHEY, CDR2 SVGAGI. The length of the CDR3 is 16 residues. Trimming pared 0 bases from V and 5 bases from J, leaving 13 bases between. The CDR3, as DNA: TGTGCCAGCAGTTACTCGAGTGCGGGTAAAACCGGGGAGCTGTTTTTT. Its translation is CASSYSSAGKTGELFF.

CDR3 sequence: CASSPPGFIYGYTF. The CDR3, as DNA: TGTGCCAGCAGCCCCCCAGGGTTTATCTATGGCTACACCTTC. The rearrangement joins TRBV7-9 to TRBJ1-2; tentative D call: TRBD1 (5 bases). Trimming stripped 5 bases from V and 4 bases from J, with 14 bases between. This CDR3 region has 14 residues. CDR1 SEHNR and CDR2 FQNEAQ come from the germline V gene (reference sequence).

The chain employs TRBV7-9 and TRBJ2-3; 9 bases are shared with TRBD2. Germline CDR1 SEHNR, CDR2 FQNEAQ (reference sequence). This CDR3 comprises 19 residues. Germline trimming cut 5 bases from V and 4 bases from J; bases unmatched to any gene: 19. DNA for the CDR3: TGTGCCAGCAGCCCAGGGGCGATTAGGATAGCGGGAGTTGCAGATACGCAGTATTTT. It encodes CASSPGAIRIAGVADTQYF.

The rearrangement joins TRBV5-4 to TRBJ2-7; 9 nucleotides match TRBD1. Germline V gives CDR1 SGHNT, CDR2 YYREEE (reference sequence). V lost 3 bases to trimming and J lost 2 bases; unmatched junction nucleotides: 3. The CDR3 runs 14 residues. CDR3 sequence (DNA): TGTGCCAGCAGCTCCGGGACAGGGACCTACGAGCAGTACTTC. Translating gives CASSSGTGTYEQYF. The complete variable domain, with remaining parts taken from reference TRBV5-4 and TRBJ2-7, reads ETGVTQSPTHLIKTRGQQVTLRCSSQSGHNTVSWYQQALGQGPQFIFQYYREEENGRGNFPPRFSGLQFPNYSSELNVNALELDDSALYLCASSSGTGTYEQYFGPGTRLTVT.

The chain has TRBV11-2 and TRBJ2-7; 9 bases map to TRBD1. CDR1 and CDR2 from the germline V gene are SGHAT and FQNNGV. With 2 bases clipped from V and 3 bases from J, the junction kept 8 bases outside the gene matches. The CDR3 contains 16 residues. This chain's CDR3 is CASSLSWGQGLYEQYF. In DNA, the CDR3 is TGTGCCAGCAGCTTAAGTTGGGGACAGGGTCTCTACGAGCAGTACTTC. Filled out from reference TRBV11-2 and TRBJ2-7, the complete variable domain reads EAGVAQSPRYKIIEKRQSVAFWCNPISGHATLYWYQQILGQGPKLLIQFQNNGVVDDSQLPKDRFSAERLKGVDSTLKIQPAKLEDSAVYLCASSLSWGQGLYEQYFGPGTRLTVT.

The chain uses TRBV6-5 and TRBJ1-6; no definite D call. Germline lookup yields CDR1 MNHEY and CDR2 SVGAGI. Deletions cut 2 bases from V and 7 bases from J, with 12 bases between. This CDR3 contains 15 residues. The CDR3 region has the DNA TGTGCCAGCAGTTACGGCCTCAATCCAAATTCACCCCTCCACTTT. It translates to CASSYGLNPNSPLHF.

V is TRBV5-1 and J is TRBJ1-2, with 8 nucleotides matching TRBD1. There are 14 residues in the CDR3. Germline lookup yields CDR1 SGHRS and CDR2 YFSETQ. V shed 3 bases, J shed 6 bases, and the junction held 7 bases outside the gene matches. The CDR3 loop is CASSYGGQGNGYTF. The DNA of the CDR3 is TGCGCCAGCAGCTATGGCGGACAGGGAAATGGCTACACCTTC.

J is TRBJ1-1 and V is TRBV27, with a possible D match to TRBD1 (5 bases). Germline V gene data show CDR1 as MNHEY and CDR2 as SMNVEV (reference sequence). CDR3 size: 15 residues. V shed 6 bases and J shed 3 bases, with 17 bases lying between them. The DNA for the CDR3 is TGTGCCAGCAGGACAGAACAGAGCGTCTACACTGAAGCTTTCTTT. Amino acids: CASRTEQSVYTEAFF.

This chain links TRBV2 with TRBJ1-1; D uncertain. Trimming shortened V by 6 bases and J by 11 bases, and 22 bases separated the two germline ends. Looked up from germline, CDR1 is SNHLY and CDR2 is FYNNEI. The CDR3 is made up of 14 amino acids. The CDR3 sequence is CASRLHLVKGAAFF. For the CDR3, the DNA is TGTGCCAGCAGACTCCACCTGGTGAAGGGAGCGGCTTTCTTT. The full variable domain, completed using reference TRBV2 and TRBJ1-1, is EPEVTQTPSHQVTQMGQEVILRCVPISNHLYFYWYRQILGQKVEFLVSFYNNEISEKSEIFDDQFSVERPDGSNFTLKIRSTKLEDSAMYFCASRLHLVKGAAFFGQGTRLTVV.

This clone showed up just once. This sequence joins TRBV28 and TRBJ2-7, with 9 positions matching TRBD1. Germline V gene sequence: CDR1 MDHEN, CDR2 SYDVKM. V shed 6 bases and J 2 bases; nucleotides not matched to a gene: 5. The CDR3 is 14 amino acids. CDR3 DNA: TGTGCCAGCAGGGGGACAGGGTCCCCCTACGAGCAGTACTTC. This sequence encodes CASRGTGSPYEQYF.

V is TRBV11-2 and J is TRBJ2-5, with D hard to call. V was shortened by 4 bases and J by 1 base, with 7 bases between the two germline ends. The CDR3 extends over 13 amino acids. Germline V lookup: CDR1 SGHAT, CDR2 FQNNGV. DNA for the CDR3: TGTGCCAGCAGCTCTACTGTCCAAGAGACCCAGTACTTC. Its protein product is CASSSTVQETQYF.

The V gene is TRBV19, the J gene TRBJ1-5; D uncertain. V was trimmed by 5 bases and J by 4 bases, leaving 18 bases between them. The CDR3 runs to 16 residues. CDR1 LNHDA and CDR2 SQIVND come from the germline V gene (reference sequence). CDR3 region: CASSLKAGRANQPQHF. The CDR3 DNA reads as TGTGCCAGTAGTCTCAAGGCGGGGAGGGCGAATCAGCCCCAGCATTTT.

CDR3 bases: TGTGCCAGCAGTTTATCGAGTGCAGGGGGCAACTACGAGCAGTACTTC. As protein: CASSLSSAGGNYEQYF. The chain uses TRBV27 and TRBJ2-7; 8 bases fit TRBD1. CDR1 and CDR2 (germline): MNHEY, SMNVEV (reference sequence). This CDR3 contains 16 residues. The V and J ends lost 0 bases and 3 bases, in that order; junction bases with no gene match: 7.